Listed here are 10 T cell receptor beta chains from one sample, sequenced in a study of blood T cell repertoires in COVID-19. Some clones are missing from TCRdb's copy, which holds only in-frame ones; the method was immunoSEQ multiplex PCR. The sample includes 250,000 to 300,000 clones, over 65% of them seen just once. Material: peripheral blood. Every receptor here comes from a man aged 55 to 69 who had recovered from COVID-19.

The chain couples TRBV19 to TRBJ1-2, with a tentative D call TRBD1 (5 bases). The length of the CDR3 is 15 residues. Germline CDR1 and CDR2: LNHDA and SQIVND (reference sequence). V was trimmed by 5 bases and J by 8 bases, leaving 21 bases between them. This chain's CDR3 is CASSSSGIPPEGYTF. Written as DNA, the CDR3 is TGTGCCAGTAGTTCCTCAGGGATTCCCCCGGAGGGCTACACCTTC.

The DNA for the CDR3 is TGTGCCAGCAGTTACGTGGCTAGCGGCACCGGGGAGCTGTTTTTT. Translating it yields CASSYVASGTGELFF. V usage is TRBV6-6 and J usage is TRBJ2-2, with 7 bases aligning to TRBD2. Germline CDR1 is MNHNY and CDR2 is SVGAGI (reference sequence). This CDR3 is built from 15 residues. The V gene end was trimmed by 2 bases and the J gene end by 4 bases; junction bases not matched to a gene: 4.

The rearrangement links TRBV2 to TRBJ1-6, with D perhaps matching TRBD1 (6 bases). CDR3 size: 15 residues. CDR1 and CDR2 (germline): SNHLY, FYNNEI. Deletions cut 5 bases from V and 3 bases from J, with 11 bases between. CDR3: CASSFTGLYNSPLHF. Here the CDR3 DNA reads TGTGCCAGCAGTTTTACAGGGCTCTATAATTCACCCCTCCACTTT.

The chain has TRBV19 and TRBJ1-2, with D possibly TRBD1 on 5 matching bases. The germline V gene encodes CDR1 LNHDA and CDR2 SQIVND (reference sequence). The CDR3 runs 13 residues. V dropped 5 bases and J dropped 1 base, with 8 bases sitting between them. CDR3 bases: TGTGCCAGTAGTCCCAGGGTTAACTATGGCTACACCTTC. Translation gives CASSPRVNYGYTF.

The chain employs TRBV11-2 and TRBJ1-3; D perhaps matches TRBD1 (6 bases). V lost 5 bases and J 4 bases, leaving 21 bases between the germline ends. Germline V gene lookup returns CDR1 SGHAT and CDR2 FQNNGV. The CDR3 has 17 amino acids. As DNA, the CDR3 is TGTGCCAGCAGCACCCGCCGTGGGGGCGGTGAGGGAAACACCATATATTTT. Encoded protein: CASSTRRGGGEGNTIYF.

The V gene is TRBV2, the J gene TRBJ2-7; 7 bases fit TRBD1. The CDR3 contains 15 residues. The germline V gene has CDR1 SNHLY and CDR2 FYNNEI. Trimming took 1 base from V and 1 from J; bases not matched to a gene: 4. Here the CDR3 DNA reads TGTGCCAGCAGTGAAGAGACAGGGCCTTCCTACGAGCAGTACTTC. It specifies CASSEETGPSYEQYF.

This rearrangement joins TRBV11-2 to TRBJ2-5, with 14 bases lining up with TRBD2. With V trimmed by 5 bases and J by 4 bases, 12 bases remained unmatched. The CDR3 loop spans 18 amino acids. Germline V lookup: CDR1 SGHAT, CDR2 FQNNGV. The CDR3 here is CASSPARTSGGTGETQYF. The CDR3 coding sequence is TGTGCCAGCAGCCCCGCTCGGACTAGCGGGGGGACGGGAGAGACCCAGTACTTC.

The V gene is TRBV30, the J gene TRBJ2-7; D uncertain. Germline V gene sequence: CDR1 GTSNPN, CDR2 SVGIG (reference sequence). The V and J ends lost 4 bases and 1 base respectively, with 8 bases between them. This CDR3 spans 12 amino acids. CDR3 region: CAWKFGSYEQYF. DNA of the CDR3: TGTGCCTGGAAGTTCGGTTCCTACGAGCAGTACTTC.

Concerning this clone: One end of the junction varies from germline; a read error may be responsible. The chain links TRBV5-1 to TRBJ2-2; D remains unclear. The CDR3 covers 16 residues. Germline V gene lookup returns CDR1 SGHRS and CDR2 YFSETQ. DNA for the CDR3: TGCGCCAGCAGCTTTTCTGCAGTCTCGAACGCCGGGGAGCTGTTTTTT. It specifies CASSFSAVSNAGELFF. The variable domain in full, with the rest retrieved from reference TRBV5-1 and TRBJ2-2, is KAGVTQTPRYLIKTRGQQVTLSCSPISGHRSVSWYQQTPGQGLQFLFEYFSETQRNKGNFPGRFSGRQFSNSRSEMNVSTLELGDSALYLCASSFSAVSNAGELFFGEGSRLTVL.

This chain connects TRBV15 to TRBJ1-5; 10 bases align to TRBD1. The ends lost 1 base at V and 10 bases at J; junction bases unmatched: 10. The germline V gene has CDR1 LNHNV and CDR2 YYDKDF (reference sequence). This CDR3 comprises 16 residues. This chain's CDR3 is CATSRGGRGQGSPQHF. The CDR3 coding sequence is TGTGCCACCAGCAGAGGAGGGAGGGGACAGGGGAGTCCCCAGCATTTT.